This T cell receptor (beta chain) was captured in a study of HIV-infected children after antiretroviral therapy interruption. The TCR library was built from RNA with a 3' RACE protocol and unique molecular identifiers. MiXCR, applied by TCRdb to the 3' RACE reads, yields one record per CDR3 protein. Of more than 75,000 distinct CDR3 sequences in the sample, 6.9% were seen once. The treatment is: PENTA 11 planned treatment interruption arm or continuous ART arm. This clonotype was counted ten times or more. The CDR3 extends over 15 amino acids. With V trimmed by 3 bases and J by 1 base, 8 bases remained unmatched. Germline V gene lookup returns CDR1 DFQATT and CDR2 SNEGSKA (reference sequence).

The rearrangement uses TRBV20-1 and TRBJ1-1, with TRBD1 matching 7 bases. The TCR originated in a pool of human donors with HIV. Sequencing used CD45RA+ CD4+ T cells from PBMCs, pooled from several time points, obtained from a donor given antiretroviral therapy, either interrupted or continuous. Subset described: naive CD4+ CD45RA+ CD45RO- T cells. CDR3 bases: TGCAGTGCTAGCCGACAGGGAGACCCGAACACTGAAGCTTTCTTT. It encodes CSASRQGDPNTEAFF.